The rows below give T cell receptor beta chains drawn from one sample of a study of T cells expressing NK-cell markers. TCRdb derives one entry per CDR3 protein from the 5' RACE reads, leaving out DNA. This sample's table reports about 260,000 distinct CDR3 sequences. Material for sequencing was blood T cells: a sorted CD56 or NKG2C T cell subset, CD4+ or CD8+ T cells, or bulk PBMC T cells (not recorded which). These receptors were collected from a man aged 18 to 30 in good health. The CDR3 runs from the conserved cysteine through the conserved F or W.

len,j_gene,v_gene,CDR3aa
19,TRBJ2-1,TRBV6-1,CASTPTLPGLAVSDNEQFF
16,TRBJ2-1,TRBV11-2,CASSSIAGGPYNEQFF
16,TRBJ2-5,TRBV11-1,CASSFLAGGERETQYF
15,TRBJ2-4,TRBV24-1,CATSDSRESKNIQYF
13,TRBJ2-1,TRBV6-2/TRBV6-3,CASSSGLSDEQFF
13,TRBJ2-3,TRBV20-1,CSARPRSTDTQYF
11,TRBJ2-7,TRBV6-5,CASITNGEQYF
16,TRBJ2-3,TRBV12-3/TRBV12-4,CASSFESIGSTDTQYF
12,TRBJ2-1,TRBV6-1,CASGTQYHEQFF
15,TRBJ1-1,TRBV6-1,CASSEDWGRNTEAFF
13,TRBJ2-5,TRBV7-2,CASSRGAEETQYF
13,TRBJ2-1,TRBV11-3,CASSPGQANEQFF
17,TRBJ2-6,TRBV7-3,CASSPGLKDSGANVLTF
14,TRBJ1-5,TRBV12-3/TRBV12-4,CASSFAGAYQPQHF
19,TRBJ2-2,TRBV27,CASSFPPSPTGRANGELFF
15,TRBJ1-6,TRBV10-3,CAISDGGSYNSPLHF
12,TRBJ2-4,TRBV6-1,CALRDRTNIQYF
18,TRBJ2-5,TRBV25-1,CASSGDRQTTSGRETQYF
13,TRBJ2-7,TRBV3-1,CASSQDRGDEQYF
16,TRBJ2-1,TRBV11-2,CASSHTKGQGNNEQFF
18,TRBJ2-6,TRBV4-3,CASSQAGRALSGANVLTF
20,TRBJ2-1,TRBV6-2/TRBV6-3,CATATSGKSTTKSSYNEQFF
15,TRBJ1-3,TRBV6-5,CASSWGVNSGNTIYF
14,TRBJ2-1,TRBV12-3/TRBV12-4,CASSLGREINEQFF
15,TRBJ2-1,TRBV29-1,CSVAFRLAVDNEQFF
13,TRBJ1-4,TRBV29-1,CSVGGRTNEKLFF
14,TRBJ1-2,TRBV15,CATRSSGGAGGYTF
17,TRBJ1-2,TRBV7-9,CASSFGLLAHGNYGYTF
16,TRBJ1-2,TRBV28,CASSFSGTADLYGYTF
16,TRBJ2-7,TRBV28,CASSLDPGQEYYEQYF
18,TRBJ2-3,TRBV29-1,CSVEDRGGNLPSTDTQYF
14,TRBJ2-7,TRBV20-1,CSAPEAGGPYEQYF
15,TRBJ1-5,TRBV7-2,CASSLVGGLDQPQHF
14,TRBJ2-3,TRBV5-1,CASSLASISDTQYF
15,TRBJ2-3,TRBV4-2,CASSRPGQGEDTQYF
16,TRBJ1-2,TRBV12-3/TRBV12-4,CAITASGASALSGYTF
13,TRBJ1-2,TRBV20-1,CSARTGFWNGYTF
14,TRBJ2-1,TRBV5-1,CASSLRTGFNEQFF
15,TRBJ2-3,TRBV9,CASSSSRFYGDTQYF
14,TRBJ1-6,TRBV10-2,CASSERGYNSPLHF
14,TRBJ2-2,TRBV6-5,CASSYAANTGELFF
15,TRBJ1-1,TRBV12-3/TRBV12-4,CASSLGQGRATEAFF
16,TRBJ2-1,TRBV6-5,CASSYATSGKGNEQFF
15,TRBJ2-7,TRBV7-2,CASSLDQTGGYEQYF
16,TRBJ2-7,TRBV20-1,CSARDKYSGRAREQYF
12,TRBJ2-1,TRBV12-3/TRBV12-4,CASSLAVYKQFF
16,TRBJ1-1,TRBV7-2,CASSLLGTRRNTEAFF
15,TRBJ2-3,TRBV5-5,CASSGVGQGADTQYF
14,TRBJ1-5,TRBV28,CASRRDRQNQPQHF
13,TRBJ2-1,TRBV5-1,CASSLGQVNEQFF
16,TRBJ2-1,TRBV9,CASSLSGSGKYNEQFF
16,TRBJ2-3,TRBV10-3,CAISFSDTASTDTQYF
14,TRBJ2-2,TRBV29-1,CSVEPSTGTGELFF
15,TRBJ2-3,TRBV20-1,CSARGPELMTDTQYF
16,TRBJ2-2,TRBV12-3/TRBV12-4,CASSFGTSGVTGELFF
14,TRBJ1-4,TRBV20-1,CSADSGIQSEKLFF
12,TRBJ2-5,TRBV2,CASGTGEKTQYF